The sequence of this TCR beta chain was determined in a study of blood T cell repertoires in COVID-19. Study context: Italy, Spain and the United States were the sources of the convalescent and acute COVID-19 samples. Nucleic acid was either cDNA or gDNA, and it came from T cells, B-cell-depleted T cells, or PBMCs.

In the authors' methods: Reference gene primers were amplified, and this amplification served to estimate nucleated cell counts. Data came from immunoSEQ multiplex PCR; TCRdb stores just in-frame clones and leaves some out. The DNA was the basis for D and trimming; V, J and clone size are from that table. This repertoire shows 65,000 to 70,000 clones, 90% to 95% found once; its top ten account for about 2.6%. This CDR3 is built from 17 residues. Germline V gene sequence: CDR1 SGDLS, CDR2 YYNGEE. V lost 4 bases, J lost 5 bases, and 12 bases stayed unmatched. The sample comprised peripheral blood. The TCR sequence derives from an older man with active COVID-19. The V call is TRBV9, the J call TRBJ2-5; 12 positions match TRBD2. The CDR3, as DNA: TGTGCCAGCAGCCCACGCCTGACTAGCGGGGGAGGTGAGACCCAGTACTTC. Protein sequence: CASSPRLTSGGGETQYF.